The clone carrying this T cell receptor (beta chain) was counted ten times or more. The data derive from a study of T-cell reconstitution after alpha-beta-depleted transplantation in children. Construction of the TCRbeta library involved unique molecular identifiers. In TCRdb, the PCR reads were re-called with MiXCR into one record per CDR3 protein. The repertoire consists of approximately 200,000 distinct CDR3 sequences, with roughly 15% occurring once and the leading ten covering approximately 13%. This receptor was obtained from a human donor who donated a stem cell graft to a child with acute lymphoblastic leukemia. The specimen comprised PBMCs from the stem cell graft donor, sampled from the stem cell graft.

CDR3 amino acids: CASSLGGTSDTQYF. The CDR3 coding sequence is TGCGCCAGCAGCCTCGGAGGTACCTCAGATACGCAGTATTTT. This rearrangement joins TRBV5-1 to TRBJ2-3, with a weak D call TRBD2 (5 bases). The V end was cut by 4 bases, the J end by 4 bases, with 13 bases between. Germline CDR1 reads SGHRS; CDR2 reads YFSETQ. The CDR3 totals 14 residues.